This TCR beta chain was captured in a study of blood T cell repertoires in COVID-19. The ends lost 5 bases at V and 2 bases at J; junction bases unmatched: 11. CDR3 length: 18 amino acids. CDR1 and CDR2 (germline): MNHNY, SVGAGI (reference sequence). The data were produced by immunoSEQ multiplex PCR, yet TCRdb's version contains in-frame clones alone and is incomplete. The sample lists some 80,000 clones, about 90% occurring once. The sequenced sample consisted of peripheral blood. This receptor was taken from a human donor in a cohort sampled during active COVID-19. The rearrangement joins TRBV6-6 to TRBJ2-2; 10 positions match TRBD2. As DNA, the CDR3 is TGTGCCAGCAGTCACCCGGGGCTAGCGGGAGCCAACACCGGGGAGCTGTTTTTT. Residues: CASSHPGLAGANTGELFF.